The rows below give T cell receptor beta chains drawn from one sample of a study of vaccination and CD4 T cells after COVID-19. These receptors have no known antigen. Via MiXCR, TCRdb re-called the PCR reads, giving one row per CDR3 protein. The repertoire holds approximately 21,000 distinct CDR3 sequences, with 43% as singletons. The input for sequencing was CD4+ T cells from blood, cultured in vitro, taken about 7 months after SARS-CoV-2 vaccination. The source is a human donor who had recovered from COVID-19. The CDR3 runs from the conserved cysteine through the conserved F or W. Each record gives: V gene, clone size, D gene, J gene, CDR3 protein, CDR3 DNA. The D gene is left open where the match is weak. Expanded clones are given a class, and other clones once, few, many or no size at all.

V: TRBV19; size: few; D: TRBD2; J: TRBJ2-3; CDR3: CASRTSGSTDTQYF; DNA: TGTGCCAGTAGGACTAGCGGGAGCACAGATACGCAGTATTTT
V: TRBV20-1; size: few; D: -; J: TRBJ1-5; CDR3: CSATAETSNQPQHF; DNA: TGCAGTGCTACGGCAGAAACAAGCAATCAGCCCCAGCATTTT
V: TRBV7-2; size: few; D: -; J: TRBJ2-3; CDR3: CASSQTRDILPGIQYF; DNA: TGTGCCAGCAGCCAAACGCGGGACATTCTTCCCGGGATCCAGTATTTT
V: TRBV2; size: -; D: TRBD2; J: TRBJ2-1; CDR3: CASSDGLGLAGWQFF; DNA: TGTGCCAGCAGTGATGGACTCGGACTAGCGGGATGGCAGTTCTTC
V: TRBV4-2; size: -; D: -; J: TRBJ1-2; CDR3: CASSPSGGGYTF; DNA: TGTGCCAGCAGCCCGAGCGGGGGTGGCTACACCTTC
V: TRBV28; size: -; D: -; J: TRBJ1-2; CDR3: CASSYWTGTSNYGYTF; DNA: TGTGCCAGCAGCTATTGGACGGGAACCTCTAACTATGGCTACACCTTC
V: TRBV20-1; size: -; D: -; J: TRBJ2-2; CDR3: CSASVIVGTGELFF; DNA: TGCAGTGCTAGCGTCATTGTGGGGACCGGGGAGCTGTTTTTT
V: TRBV28; size: few; D: TRBD1; J: TRBJ2-7; CDR3: CASSPTGGMFRTRPYEQYF; DNA: TGTGCCAGCAGTCCGACAGGGGGGATGTTTAGGACTAGACCCTACGAGCAGTACTTC
V: TRBV10-3; size: -; D: -; J: TRBJ1-2; CDR3: CAISDGFAEPNYGYTF; DNA: TGTGCCATCAGTGATGGTTTTGCAGAACCTAACTATGGCTACACCTTC
V: TRBV7-9; size: few; D: -; J: TRBJ2-7; CDR3: CASSLNSGSPEQYF; DNA: TGTGCCAGCAGCTTAAACTCAGGTTCACCCGAGCAGTACTTC
V: TRBV7-4; size: -; D: -; J: TRBJ1-2; CDR3: CASPRVPGRSYGYTF; DNA: TGTGCCAGTCCTCGAGTGCCGGGACGGTCCTATGGCTACACCTTC
V: TRBV6-1; size: few; D: TRBD1; J: TRBJ2-7; CDR3: CASRAGQGFSYEQYF; DNA: TGTGCCAGCAGAGCGGGACAGGGTTTCTCCTACGAGCAGTACTTC
V: TRBV20-1; size: -; D: -; J: TRBJ2-1; CDR3: CSARRDSVMNEQFF; DNA: TGCAGTGCTAGACGGGATAGCGTCATGAATGAGCAGTTCTTC
V: TRBV27; size: few; D: TRBD2; J: TRBJ2-7; CDR3: CASSLLAGYEQYF; DNA: TGTGCCAGCAGTTTACTAGCGGGCTACGAGCAGTACTTC
V: TRBV7-6; size: few; D: TRBD2; J: TRBJ2-3; CDR3: CASSIVAGSTDTQYF; DNA: TGTGCCAGCAGCATCGTAGCGGGAAGCACAGATACGCAGTATTTT
V: TRBV15; size: -; D: -; J: TRBJ2-7; CDR3: CATSRDREGEQYF; DNA: TGTGCCACCAGCAGGGACAGGGAGGGCGAGCAGTACTTC
V: TRBV6-1; size: few; D: TRBD2; J: TRBJ2-3; CDR3: CASSGRTSGTAPDTQYF; DNA: TGTGCCAGCAGTGGACGGACTAGCGGCACCGCCCCAGATACGCAGTATTTT
V: TRBV20-1; size: -; D: -; J: TRBJ1-3; CDR3: CSPRGGPGNTIYF; DNA: TGCAGTCCAAGAGGGGGTCCGGGGAACACCATATATTTT